This TCR beta chain derives from a study of shared clonotypes between healthy human individuals. Note on this clone: The sample holds other DNA sequences that translate to the same CDR3.

Per germline, CDR1 LNHNV and CDR2 YYDKDF (reference sequence). Between the trimmed V and J ends, which lost 1 base and 4 bases, there was a span of 4 bases. The CDR3 sequence is 12 residues long. Assay used: immunoSEQ multiplex PCR; TCRdb lists only in-frame clones, some missing. The table includes a few million clones, approximately 90% detected once. Material: naive CD4+ T cells sorted from blood. Subset in this sample: CD45RA+ positively selected. The rearrangement uses TRBV15 and TRBJ2-5; D is uncertain. The TCR was taken from a man aged 18 to 30 in good health. This CDR3 is CATSRVRETQYF. DNA for the CDR3: TGTGCCACCAGCAGAGTGAGAGAGACCCAGTACTTC.